The 21 T cell receptor beta chains below were found in one sample sequenced in a study of beta chain features in type 1 diabetes. Expressed TCRB transcripts got sequenced, as all isolated RNA was reverse transcribed. TCRdb's copy holds only in-frame clones and misses some; the assay was immunoSEQ multiplex PCR. The sample consists of 160,000 or so clones, around 63% of them appearing once. Findings of the study overall: TCRB CDR3 length was moderately but significantly reduced in all four CD4+ subsets of Type 1 diabetes patients.

Antigens for these TCRs are unknown. Sequencing input: naive CD4+ T cells from blood. These receptors came from a young man with type 1 diabetes.

This clone was found once. V is TRBV29-1 and J is TRBJ2-1; 8 bases match TRBD2. Trimming cost V 2 bases and J 6 bases; bases outside gene matches: 0. The CDR3 sequence is 12 residues long. Germline V lookup: CDR1 SQVTM, CDR2 ANQGSEA. Here the CDR3 reads CSVESGGNEQFF. The CDR3 region has the DNA TGCAGCGTTGAAAGCGGGGGCAATGAGCAGTTCTTC.

This clone was detected only a few times. The chain links TRBV29-1 to TRBJ1-1; D perhaps matches TRBD1 (6 bases). Trimming stripped 4 bases from V and 0 bases from J, with 9 bases between. This CDR3 has 13 amino acids. Per germline, CDR1 SQVTM and CDR2 ANQGSEA. The CDR3 sequence: CSVGTVVNTEAFF. In nucleotides, the CDR3 is TGCAGCGTTGGGACAGTAGTGAACACTGAAGCTTTCTTT.

The rearrangement links TRBV9 to TRBJ2-5, with 13 bases identical to TRBD2. The germline gives CDR1 SGDLS, CDR2 YYNGEE. This CDR3 has 14 amino acids. V gave up 3 bases and J gave up 5 bases; unmatched junction bases: 1. In DNA, the CDR3 is TGTGCCAGCAGCGCGGGACTAGCGGGGGAGACCCAGTACTTC. It specifies CASSAGLAGETQYF.

This clone has a handful of counts. J is TRBJ2-7 and V is TRBV20-1, with unresolved D. The V end was cut by 5 bases, the J end by 1 base, with 6 bases between. The length of the CDR3 is 11 residues. CDR1 is DFQATT and CDR2 is SNEGSKA in the germline V gene (reference sequence). CDR3 sequence reads: CSALHSYEQYF. CDR3 nucleotide sequence: TGCAGTGCTCTCCATTCCTACGAGCAGTACTTC.

CDR3 region: CSALQGYEQYF. In DNA form, the CDR3 reads TGCAGTGCCCTACAGGGCTACGAGCAGTACTTC. The rearrangement joins TRBV20-1 to TRBJ2-7, with a weak D call TRBD1 (6 bases). The CDR3 extends over 11 amino acids. Looked up from germline, CDR1 is DFQATT and CDR2 is SNEGSKA (reference sequence). Trimming cost V 6 bases and J 3 bases, with 9 bases left between them.

The sample holds a few counts of this clone. V usage is TRBV25-1 and J usage is TRBJ1-6; the match to TRBD1 covers 9 bases. This CDR3 is 15 amino acids long. Trimming took 4 bases from V and 10 from J; bases not matched to a gene: 8. Germline values: CDR1 MGHDK, CDR2 SYGVNS. CDR3 loop: CASSAATGGNSPLHF. The DNA for the CDR3 is TGTGCCAGCAGTGCAGCGACAGGGGGGAACTCACCCCTCCACTTT.

V usage is TRBV9 and J usage is TRBJ1-3; D not resolved. The V end lost 3 bases, the J end lost 4 bases, and 14 bases lay between the germline ends. The CDR3 sequence is 15 residues long. Germline CDR1 and CDR2: SGDLS and YYNGEE. CDR3 DNA sequence: TGTGCCAGCAGCGGAAGGCGAGGGTACGGAAACACCATATATTTT. Residues: CASSGRRGYGNTIYF.

The gene calls are TRBV12-5 and TRBJ1-2; TRBD1 matches at 8 bases. Looked up from germline, CDR1 is LGHNT and CDR2 is FRNRAP. CDR3 length: 13 residues. Trimming removed 2 bases from V and 8 bases from J; junction bases left unmatched: 4. The CDR3 loop reads CASGLSGGGGYTF. As DNA, the CDR3 is TGTGCTAGTGGTTTGTCAGGGGGCGGAGGCTACACCTTC.

The chain has TRBV29-1 and TRBJ2-2; 8 bases are shared with TRBD2. Trimming removed 2 bases from V and 0 bases from J; junction bases left unmatched: 11. This CDR3 has 18 amino acids. From germline, CDR1 is SQVTM and CDR2 ANQGSEA. CDR3 region: CSVERLGSGVTNTGELFF. As DNA, the CDR3 is TGCAGCGTTGAAAGGCTGGGTAGCGGGGTGACGAACACCGGGGAGCTGTTTTTT.

This rearrangement joins TRBV6-5 to TRBJ2-1; D may be TRBD1 (6 bases). Germline CDR1 MNHEY, CDR2 SVGAGI. Trimming pared 2 bases from V and 7 bases from J, leaving 9 bases between. The CDR3 extends over 13 amino acids. The CDR3 sequence is CASSYADRNEQFF. DNA of the CDR3: TGTGCCAGCAGTTACGCGGACAGAAATGAGCAGTTCTTC.

The DNA of the CDR3 is TGTGCCAGCAGCTTCAGGACAGGGTCCGAGACCCAGTACTTC. This encodes CASSFRTGSETQYF. The V and J genes are TRBV11-2 and TRBJ2-5; 8 nucleotides agree with TRBD1. This CDR3 has 14 amino acids. V was pared by 3 bases and J by 5 bases, with 5 bases of the junction left unmatched. In germline, CDR1 is SGHAT, CDR2 FQNNGV.

The CDR3 sequence: CAWSVLLGSRPQHF. Here the CDR3 DNA reads TGTGCCTGGAGTGTACTGTTGGGATCTCGGCCCCAGCATTTT. The gene calls are TRBV30 and TRBJ1-5, with D uncertain. Trimming took off 0 bases at V and 9 bases at J, with 15 bases between the two ends. Germline CDR1 is GTSNPN and CDR2 is SVGIG (reference sequence). The CDR3 length is 14 residues.

The chain links TRBV9 to TRBJ2-2; D is unclear. The CDR3 consists of 15 residues. Trimming pared 4 bases from V and 2 bases from J, leaving 12 bases between. Germline values: CDR1 SGDLS, CDR2 YYNGEE. The CDR3 DNA follows: TGTGCCAGCAGCAAAGGGCCTGATAACACCGGGGAGCTGTTTTTT. Residues: CASSKGPDNTGELFF.

This clone showed up just once. The chain couples TRBV18 to TRBJ2-7; 8 bases line up with TRBD1. Germline CDR1 and CDR2: KGHSH and LQKENI. CDR3 length: 15 residues. V trimming: 1 base; J trimming: 3 bases; junction bases outside the gene matches: 5. The CDR3 DNA reads as TGTGCCAGCTCACCACAGGGCGACAGGGGCTACGAGCAGTACTTC. Translating gives CASSPQGDRGYEQYF.

This clone was counted a few times. This chain joins TRBV28 and TRBJ2-6, with unresolved D. The CDR3 has 18 amino acids. Germline assignment: CDR1 MDHEN and CDR2 SYDVKM. V lost 3 bases to trimming and J lost 0 bases, with 15 bases between them. The CDR3, as DNA: TGTGCCAGCAGTTTCTTTAGTGTGAGAAGCTCTGGGGCCAACGTCCTGACTTTC. The encoded protein is CASSFFSVRSSGANVLTF.

The genes are TRBV7-9 and TRBJ2-3; D might be TRBD1 (6 bases). Germline V gives CDR1 SEHNR, CDR2 FQNEAQ (reference sequence). V dropped 4 bases and J dropped 3 bases, with 11 bases sitting between them. This CDR3 spans 14 amino acids. In DNA form, the CDR3 reads TGTGCCAGCAGCTCAGTACAGGGTACAGATACGCAGTATTTT. Protein: CASSSVQGTDTQYF.

The chain joins TRBV7-2 to TRBJ2-5; D is ambiguous. The CDR3 length is 13 residues. The germline V gene has CDR1 SGHTA and CDR2 FQGNSA. Trimming stripped 1 base from V and 4 bases from J, with 7 bases between. For the CDR3, the DNA is TGTGCCAGCAGCTTAGTTGTCGGAGAGACCCAGTACTTC. This gives the protein CASSLVVGETQYF.

The chain links TRBV7-2 to TRBJ2-5; 8 bases are shared with TRBD1. V shed 1 base, J shed 4 bases, and the junction held 5 bases outside the gene matches. Germline CDR1 and CDR2: SGHTA and FQGNSA. The CDR3 sequence is 15 residues long. The chain's CDR3 is CASSLGTGRIETQYF. DNA for the CDR3: TGTGCCAGCAGCTTAGGGACAGGGAGGATAGAGACCCAGTACTTC.

The chain is built from TRBV30 and TRBJ1-1; D is unresolved. CDR1 and CDR2 from the germline V gene are GTSNPN and SVGIG (reference sequence). The V end was cut by 5 bases, the J end by 0 bases, with 4 bases between. The CDR3 runs to 11 residues. The CDR3 spells CAWRLNTEAFF. The CDR3 DNA is TGTGCCTGGCGGTTGAACACTGAAGCTTTCTTT. The full variable domain, with the rest looked up from reference TRBV30 and TRBJ1-1, is SQTIHQWPATLVQPVGSPLSLECTVEGTSNPNLYWYRQAAGRGLQLLFYSVGIGQISSEVPQNLSASRPQDRQFILSSKKLLLSDSGFYLCAWRLNTEAFFGQGTRLTVV.

The chain recombines TRBV11-2 with TRBJ2-1, with D perhaps matching TRBD2 (5 bases). Trimming stripped 4 bases from V and 7 bases from J, with 8 bases between. The CDR3 totals 12 residues. The V gene's germline CDR1 is SGHAT and CDR2 FQNNGV. CDR3 sequence: CASSSGGNEQFF. In DNA, the CDR3 is TGTGCCAGCAGCTCGGGCGGGAATGAGCAGTTCTTC. The full variable domain, in which reference TRBV11-2 and TRBJ2-1 provide the parts outside the CDR3, is EAGVAQSPRYKIIEKRQSVAFWCNPISGHATLYWYQQILGQGPKLLIQFQNNGVVDDSQLPKDRFSAERLKGVDSTLKIQPAKLEDSAVYLCASSSGGNEQFFGPGTRLTVL.

This clone came up once. The gene calls are TRBV20-1 and TRBJ2-7; D is possibly TRBD1 (5 bases). The V gene lost 5 bases and the J gene lost 2 bases, with 7 bases spanning the gap. Germline lookup yields CDR1 DFQATT and CDR2 SNEGSKA (reference sequence). CDR3 size: 11 residues. The CDR3 DNA sequence: TGCAGTGCTTACAGGACCTACGAGCAGTACTTC. Amino acid sequence: CSAYRTYEQYF.